A selection of T cell receptor beta chains follows, all from one sample in a study of OX40 agonist ivuxolimab in advanced cancers. Here immunoSEQ multiplex PCR was the method, and the copy in TCRdb shows in-frame clones only, minus some. Here the sample spans about 70,000 clones, about 90% being singletons. The source material was CD4+ or CD8+ T cells sorted from blood, sampled in a trial of the OX40 agonist ivuxolimab. The receptor source for this set is an adult with an advanced solid tumor such as melanoma, head and neck, liver or kidney cancer. Both conserved end residues are part of each CDR3. The D gene is left open where the match is weak. For some rows the clone size is stated as once, few or many, or as a class when expanded; others skip it.

TRBD1	NA	TRBV9	TRBJ2-1	CASSPYGQGPLDEQFF	TGTGCCAGCAGCCCCTACGGACAGGGGCCCTTGGATGAGCAGTTCTTC
NA	NA	TRBV14	TRBJ2-1	CASSQAQYNEQFF	TGTGCCAGCAGCCAAGCCCAGTACAATGAGCAGTTCTTC
TRBD2	NA	TRBV7-6	TRBJ2-1	CASSAPGTSGGAPYNEQFF	TGTGCCAGCAGCGCCCCCGGGACTAGCGGGGGGGCCCCCTACAATGAGCAGTTCTTC
NA	NA	TRBV9	TRBJ1-5	CASSEDSYSNQPQHF	TGTGCCAGCAGTGAGGACAGCTATAGCAATCAGCCCCAGCATTTT
TRBD2	NA	TRBV16	TRBJ2-6	CASRIGLAGPSGANVLTF	TGTGCCAGCAGGATCGGACTAGCGGGCCCCTCTGGGGCCAACGTCCTGACTTTC
NA	NA	TRBV11-2	TRBJ2-7	CASSFSDYEQYF	TGTGCCAGCAGCTTTTCCGACTACGAGCAGTACTTC
NA	NA	TRBV4-1	TRBJ1-2	CASSPHGAANYGYTF	TGCGCCAGCAGCCCTCACGGGGCCGCTAACTATGGCTACACCTTC
TRBD2	NA	TRBV9	TRBJ2-3	CASSAGLAGVVTDTQYF	TGTGCCAGCAGCGCTGGACTAGCGGGGGTGGTCACAGATACGCAGTATTTT
NA	NA	TRBV9	TRBJ2-1	CASSAERGWGRGGEQFF	TGTGCCAGCAGCGCAGAGAGGGGATGGGGCAGGGGAGGTGAGCAGTTCTTC
NA	NA	TRBV7-9	TRBJ1-2	CASSLAGDSGYGYTF	TGTGCCAGCAGCTTAGCAGGGGATAGCGGCTATGGCTACACCTTC
TRBD1	NA	TRBV11-2	TRBJ2-2	CASSRTGTGELFF	TGTGCCAGCAGCCGGACAGGGACCGGGGAGCTGTTTTTT
NA	NA	TRBV15	TRBJ1-2	CATSRDGAGTHGYTF	TGTGCCACCAGCAGAGATGGTGCAGGGACCCATGGCTACACCTTC
NA	NA	TRBV11-2	TRBJ2-3	CASSLVPSTDTQYF	TGTGCCAGCAGCTTAGTGCCCAGCACAGATACGCAGTATTTT
NA	NA	TRBV21-1	TRBJ2-7	CASRHWPLGLAGTDEQYF	TGTGCCAGCAGACATTGGCCCTTGGGACTAGCGGGTACAGACGAGCAGTACTTC
TRBD2	NA	TRBV13	TRBJ2-2	CASSLFLGGEYTGELFF	TGTGCCAGCAGCTTATTTCTTGGGGGGGAATACACCGGGGAGCTGTTTTTT
NA	NA	TRBV6-1	TRBJ1-5	CASSDLLRYSNQPQHF	TGTGCCAGCAGTGATTTACTGCGATATAGCAATCAGCCCCAGCATTTT
TRBD1	once	TRBV4-3	TRBJ2-2	CASSQGLTGGNGELFF	TGCGCCAGCAGCCAAGGGCTGACAGGGGGAAACGGGGAGCTGTTTTTT
NA	NA	TRBV7-2	TRBJ2-7	CASSSTPGHSYEQYF	TGTGCCAGCAGTTCGACGCCGGGACACAGCTACGAGCAGTACTTC
NA	NA	TRBV11-2	TRBJ2-4	CASSLSPGRGDIQYF	TGTGCCAGCAGCTTAAGTCCGGGACGGGGAGACATTCAGTACTTC
TRBD1	NA	TRBV27	TRBJ1-1	CASSPGTGGQAEAFF	TGTGCCAGCAGTCCTGGGACAGGGGGGCAAGCTGAAGCTTTCTTT
TRBD1	NA	TRBV10-3	TRBJ1-3	CAISEDRAGNTIYF	TGTGCCATCAGTGAGGACAGGGCTGGAAACACCATATATTTT
NA	NA	TRBV5-4	TRBJ2-2	CASSSQGRGTGELFF	TGTGCCAGCAGCTCACAGGGGAGGGGCACCGGGGAGCTGTTTTTT
TRBD1	once	TRBV5-1	TRBJ2-2	CASSLGRDRDLSGELFF	TGCGCCAGCAGCTTGGGTCGGGACAGGGATTTGTCCGGGGAGCTGTTTTTT
NA	NA	TRBV27	TRBJ2-7	CASRGSQGVDYEQYF	TGTGCCAGCAGGGGTTCTCAGGGTGTGGACTACGAGCAGTACTTC
NA	NA	TRBV5-5	TRBJ2-7	CASSLVQGASYEQYF	TGTGCCAGCAGCTTGGTACAGGGAGCGTCCTACGAGCAGTACTTC
TRBD1	NA	TRBV9	TRBJ2-1	CASSEWGTGGMNEQFF	TGTGCCAGCAGCGAGTGGGGGACAGGGGGCATGAATGAGCAGTTCTTC
NA	NA	TRBV6-6	TRBJ1-2	CASSNPAALGYTF	TGTGCCAGCAGTAACCCCGCGGCGCTTGGCTACACCTTC
NA	NA	TRBV11-2	TRBJ2-5	CASSLLVQFQETQYF	TGTGCCAGCAGCTTGCTTGTACAGTTCCAAGAGACCCAGTACTTC
NA	NA	TRBV11-2	TRBJ2-7	CASSLGLAYEQYF	TGTGCCAGCAGCTTAGGGCTAGCCTACGAGCAGTACTTC
NA	NA	TRBV5-1	TRBJ2-3	CASSPRKGPASPDTQYF	TGCGCCAGCAGCCCCCGAAAGGGACCCGCGAGCCCAGATACGCAGTATTTT
NA	NA	TRBV10-2	TRBJ1-3	CASSDGSGNTIYF	TGCGCCAGCAGTGACGGCTCTGGAAACACCATATATTTT
NA	NA	TRBV4-3	TRBJ1-3	CASSQGTYGNTIYF	TGCGCCAGCAGCCAGGGGACATACGGAAACACCATATATTTT
TRBD1	NA	TRBV10-3	TRBJ1-1	CAIRRDRGQDTEAFF	TGTGCCATCAGACGGGACAGGGGGCAAGACACTGAAGCTTTCTTT
NA	NA	TRBV9	TRBJ2-3	CASSPGSSTDTQYF	TGTGCCAGCAGCCCCGGGAGTAGCACAGATACGCAGTATTTT
NA	NA	TRBV10-2	TRBJ1-5	CASSELGSNQPQHF	TGCGCCAGCAGTGAATTGGGCAGCAATCAGCCCCAGCATTTT
NA	NA	TRBV6-1	TRBJ2-2	CATTGRAYGELFF	TGTGCCACCACTGGGCGAGCGTACGGGGAGCTGTTTTTT
TRBD2	once	TRBV10-3	TRBJ2-2	CAILLREAGELFF	TGTGCCATCCTGCTCCGGGAGGCCGGGGAGCTGTTTTTT
TRBD2	few	TRBV27	TRBJ2-3	CASSFLVAGGGDTQYF	TGTGCCAGCAGTTTTCTCGTAGCGGGGGGGGGAGATACGCAGTATTTT
TRBD1	NA	TRBV2	TRBJ2-1	CASSLGQSFNNEQFF	TGTGCCAGCAGCCTGGGACAGAGTTTTAACAATGAGCAGTTCTTC
NA	NA	TRBV6-1	TRBJ2-7	CASSYGLGEQYF	TGTGCCAGCAGTTATGGTTTGGGGGAGCAGTACTTC
TRBD1	NA	TRBV5-5	TRBJ2-2	CASSWTGTVNTGELFF	TGTGCCAGCAGCTGGACCGGGACAGTGAACACCGGGGAGCTGTTTTTT
TRBD2	NA	TRBV6-5	TRBJ2-5	CASSPGTSASGQYF	TGTGCCAGCAGTCCCGGGACTAGCGCTTCGGGCCAGTACTTC
NA	NA	TRBV4-1	TRBJ2-7	CASSLMGGPSEQYF	TGCGCCAGCAGCCTTATGGGGGGGCCGAGCGAGCAGTACTTC
NA	NA	TRBV10-3	TRBJ1-6	CAISESGIRGRSSYNSPLHF	TGTGCCATCAGTGAGTCGGGTATTCGGGGAAGGAGCTCCTATAATTCACCCCTCCACTTT
NA	few	TRBV14	TRBJ2-3	CASSPWGAGDTQYF	TGTGCCAGCAGCCCCTGGGGTGCGGGGGATACGCAGTATTTT
NA	NA	TRBV6-5	TRBJ2-5	CASSYSEGIETQYF	TGTGCCAGCAGTTACTCTGAAGGAATCGAGACCCAGTACTTC
NA	NA	TRBV6-5	TRBJ1-1	CASSYRGIGEAFF	TGTGCCAGCAGTTACAGGGGGATCGGTGAAGCTTTCTTT
NA	NA	TRBV19	TRBJ1-1	CASTPVDFRGNTEAFF	TGTGCCAGTACCCCAGTCGATTTTCGAGGGAACACTGAAGCTTTCTTT
NA	NA	TRBV14	TRBJ2-3	CASSQRFGKGKGDETDTQYF	TGTGCCAGCAGCCAACGATTTGGAAAGGGAAAAGGGGACGAAACAGATACGCAGTATTTT
NA	NA	TRBV27	TRBJ2-7	CASSLGTSYEQYF	TGTGCCAGCAGTTTGGGCACCTCCTACGAGCAGTACTTC
NA	once	TRBV13	TRBJ2-3	CASSPSGGPTDTQYF	TGTGCCAGCAGCCCCTCGGGGGGCCCCACAGATACGCAGTATTTT
NA	NA	TRBV5-1	TRBJ2-7	CASSLTGQYEQYF	TGCGCCAGCAGCCTGACAGGTCAATACGAGCAGTACTTC
TRBD1	NA	TRBV29-1	TRBJ1-4	CSGMTGLNEKLFF	TGCAGCGGGATGACAGGGCTTAATGAAAAACTGTTTTTT
NA	NA	TRBV7-9	TRBJ2-1	CAGRTSTGEQFF	TGTGCCGGAAGGACCTCGACTGGTGAGCAGTTCTTC
TRBD1	NA	TRBV10-3	TRBJ2-7	CAILEGQLYEQYF	TGTGCCATCCTAGAGGGACAGTTATACGAGCAGTACTTC
NA	NA	TRBV5-4	TRBJ1-5	CASSLTGWGNQPQHF	TGTGCCAGCAGCTTGACAGGTTGGGGTAATCAGCCCCAGCATTTT